The sequence of this TCR beta chain was determined in a study of blood T cell repertoires in COVID-19. In the study overall: Sources were T cells, B-cell-depleted T cells, or PBMCs; the material itself was cDNA or gDNA.

As processed by the authors: Estimation of nucleated cell counts was performed using reference gene primer amplification. Clones were read by immunoSEQ multiplex PCR, and TCRdb kept only the in-frame ones, dropping some. V and J calls and clone size follow that table, whereas D and trimming were derived from the DNA. The table has about 80,000 clones, 84% seen once. There are 16 residues in the CDR3. Germline assignment: CDR1 SGHVS and CDR2 FNYEAQ. Trimming cost V 6 bases and J 1 base, with 16 bases left between them. This clonotype was obtained from a human donor in a cohort sampled during active COVID-19. The chain joins TRBV7-6 to TRBJ2-1; the D is unclear. Sequencing was carried out using peripheral blood. DNA for the CDR3: TGTGCCAGCAGTGAATTTGGCAGGCCATCCTACAATGAGCAGTTCTTC. Its translation is CASSEFGRPSYNEQFF.